This T cell receptor (beta chain) was recorded in a study of blood T cell repertoires in COVID-19. Clones were read by immunoSEQ multiplex PCR, and TCRdb kept only the in-frame ones, dropping some. The sample lists about 100,000 clones, roughly 92% seen once, with approximately 2% in the top ten. The CDR3 consists of 15 residues. CDR1 and CDR2 (germline): LNHNV, YYDKDF (reference sequence). Trimming removed 5 bases at V and 1 base at J, with 12 bases between. The V and J genes are TRBV15 and TRBJ1-5; D not certain. The sequencing sample was made of peripheral blood. The clonotype originates from a man aged 50 or older with active COVID-19. The CDR3 spells CATSSASGSNQPQHF. CDR3 DNA: TGTGCCACCAGCTCCGCGTCGGGGAGCAATCAGCCCCAGCATTTT.